Below, one T cell receptor delta chain is given with its context. Its antigen is still unknown. After alphabeta T cell depletion, CD3+ Vdelta1+ Vdelta2- thymocytes were sorted. Sorted Vdelta1+ thymocytes were about 97% to 99.6% pure. Germline V gene data show CDR1 as TSWWSYY and CDR2 as QGS. V lost 5 bases and J lost 4; bases outside the gene matches: 9. The CDR3 is made up of 16 amino acids. This record belongs to a study of Vδ1+ human thymocytes. General study points: TRD repertoires were essentially private, unlike widely shared TRG clonotypes. Thymic delta-chain repertoires held approximately 19% Vdelta2 sequences and few Vdelta3, despite high sort purity. Thymic TRG and TRD repertoires appeared highly polyclonal.

The template was reverse-transcribed extracted RNA. Multiplex PCR used pooled V-gene forward primers and a constant-region reverse primer to amplify CDR3s. TCRdb processed the multiplex PCR reads again with the CATT caller. This table holds just under 55,000 delta-chain clones, approximately 16% found once. Sequenced: Vdelta1+ gamma-delta thymocytes from the thymus. Regarding subset: FACS-sorted CD3+ TCRalphabeta- TCRVdelta1+ TCRVdelta2- thymocytes. The rearrangement links TRDV1 to TRDJ1, with TRDD3 matching 11 bases. The source is a boy in the first two years of life who had congenital heart surgery. CDR3 sequence (DNA): TGTGCTCTTGGGTCCCCTGGGGGATACTTAGGCGATAAACTCATCTTT. Translation gives CALGSPGGYLGDKLIF.